These 14 T cell receptor beta chains were all obtained from the same sample, sequenced in a study of blood T cell repertoires in COVID-19. Here immunoSEQ multiplex PCR was the method, and the copy in TCRdb shows in-frame clones only, minus some. The sample has hundreds of thousands of clones; roughly 89% are singletons. Sequencing used peripheral blood. The receptor set was obtained from a woman aged 25 to 39 with active or convalescent COVID-19.

This chain links TRBV29-1 with TRBJ2-7; 9 bases map to TRBD2. V was pared by 0 bases and J by 0 bases, with 3 bases of the junction left unmatched. CDR3 size: 15 residues. Germline CDR1 SQVTM, CDR2 ANQGSEA. The CDR3 is CSVEEMREGSYEQYF. In DNA, the CDR3 is TGCAGCGTTGAAGAAATGCGGGAGGGCTCCTACGAGCAGTACTTC.

The V gene is TRBV6-4, the J gene TRBJ2-3, with D perhaps TRBD2 (5 bases). The germline V and J ends were trimmed by 6 bases and 0 bases, with 13 bases remaining between them. CDR3 length: 15 residues. Germline V CDR1 and CDR2: MRHNA, SNTAGT. The CDR3 here is CASSLDLSSTDTQYF. In DNA, the CDR3 is TGTGCCAGCAGCCTGGACTTATCTAGCACAGATACGCAGTATTTT.

The chain couples TRBV6-6 to TRBJ2-1; 11 bases fit TRBD2. Trimming at V came to 6 bases and at J to 7 bases, leaving 14 bases not matched to a gene. The CDR3 has 17 residues. The germline CDR1 and CDR2 sequences are MNHNY and SVGAGI (reference sequence). The CDR3 DNA reads as TGTGCCAGCAGCCGAACTCATCCGGGACTAGCGGAAAATGAGCAGTTCTTC. Its translation: CASSRTHPGLAENEQFF.

The chain combines TRBV19 with TRBJ2-3; 14 positions match TRBD2. CDR3 length: 17 amino acids. Trimming took 6 bases from V and 2 from J; bases not matched to a gene: 7. Germline-derived CDR1 and CDR2 are LNHDA and SQIVND (reference sequence). This chain's CDR3 is CASRTRTSGGTTDTQYF. The CDR3 DNA reads TGTGCCAGTAGGACAAGGACTAGCGGGGGGACCACAGATACGCAGTATTTT.

The gene calls are TRBV5-8 and TRBJ1-4; the D is unclear. The CDR3 covers 14 residues. In germline, CDR1 is SGHTS, CDR2 YDEGEE. The V gene lost 2 bases and the J gene lost 7 bases, with 12 bases spanning the gap. The CDR3 DNA reads as TGTGCCAGCAGCTTTTTACCCACCGGTGAAAAACTGTTTTTT. This sequence encodes CASSFLPTGEKLFF.

V and J are TRBV5-1 and TRBJ2-7; the D gene is possibly TRBD1 (6 bases). Trimming stripped 4 bases from V and 5 bases from J, with 13 bases between. Germline V lookup: CDR1 SGHRS, CDR2 YFSETQ. This CDR3 has 13 amino acids. The DNA for the CDR3 is TGCGCCAGCAGCGATCTCAGGGGCCACGAGCAGTACTTC. Its protein product is CASSDLRGHEQYF.

The J gene is TRBJ1-6, the V gene TRBV5-1; 8 bases agree with TRBD1. The V and J ends lost 6 bases and 8 bases, in that order; junction bases with no gene match: 7. The CDR3 spans 14 residues. CDR1 is SGHRS, CDR2 YFSETQ, per germline. The CDR3 coding sequence is TGCGCCAGCACGAGGACAGGGAATGATTCACCCCTCCACTTT. Its protein is CASTRTGNDSPLHF.

J is TRBJ2-3 and V is TRBV5-1; TRBD2 matches 15 bases. The germline V gene encodes CDR1 SGHRS and CDR2 YFSETQ. After removal of 3 bases from V and 6 bases from J, the junction contained 5 bases not matched to a gene. The CDR3 is 16 amino acids. CDR3 in DNA: TGCGCCAGCAGCTACGTAGGGACTAGCGGGGGGGATACGCAGTATTTT. This encodes CASSYVGTSGGDTQYF.

The chain couples TRBV5-1 to TRBJ1-3; 7 nucleotides agree with TRBD1. This CDR3 is 16 amino acids long. The V gene end was trimmed by 4 bases and the J gene end by 0 bases; junction bases not matched to a gene: 7. The V gene's germline CDR1 is SGHRS and CDR2 YFSETQ. The CDR3 protein is CASSPGQHTSGNTIYF. In DNA form, the CDR3 reads TGCGCCAGCAGCCCGGGACAGCACACCTCTGGAAACACCATATATTTT.

The table lists this clone with a count of one. The CDR3 nucleotides read TGTGCCATCAGTACGATATGGCGGGATACTCGCACAGATACGCAGTATTTT. Translation gives CAISTIWRDTRTDTQYF. The chain combines TRBV10-3 with TRBJ2-3, with D possibly TRBD2 on 6 matching bases. CDR1 and CDR2 (germline): ENHRY, SYGVKD. The CDR3 consists of 17 residues. Deletions cut 5 bases from V and 1 base from J, with 19 bases between.

Here the CDR3 DNA reads TGTGCCAGCAGCCAAGTCCACAGATTCTCTGGAAACACCATATATTTT. It translates to CASSQVHRFSGNTIYF. The chain has TRBV14 and TRBJ1-3; no firm D call. The V end was cut by 1 base, the J end by 0 bases, with 10 bases between. This CDR3 spans 16 amino acids. Per the germline V gene, CDR1 is SGHDN and CDR2 is FVKESK.

This clone came up once. This chain connects TRBV30 to TRBJ2-1; D ambiguous. CDR1 is GTSNPN and CDR2 is SVGIG in the germline V gene (reference sequence). This CDR3 region has 13 residues. V lost 0 bases to trimming and J lost 6 bases, with 9 bases between them. For the CDR3, the DNA is TGTGCCTGGAGTGTACCCCACGGCAATGAGCAGTTCTTC. Residues: CAWSVPHGNEQFF.

Worth noting for this clone: A read error is possible here, since a much larger clone lies one base away. This rearrangement joins TRBV6-5 to TRBJ2-2; 8 bases map to TRBD2. V lost 10 bases to trimming and J lost 6 bases; unmatched junction nucleotides: 13. The CDR3 loop spans 15 amino acids. The germline gives CDR1 MNHEY, CDR2 SVGAGI. Here the CDR3 reads CANTPGSGEAGELFF. Here the CDR3 DNA reads TGTGCCAACACTCCGGGTAGCGGGGAGGCCGGGGAGCTGTTTTTT.

This chain connects TRBV29-1 to TRBJ2-7; 11 bases map to TRBD1. V dropped 5 bases and J dropped 3; count of bases not matched to a gene: 12. CDR1 is SQVTM and CDR2 is ANQGSEA in the germline V gene. This CDR3 is 16 amino acids long. The CDR3 DNA is TGCAGCGTTAGAGGAACCGGGACAGGGGGACACTACGAGCAGTACTTC. Translating gives CSVRGTGTGGHYEQYF.